The T cell receptor beta chain described here comes from a study of shared clonotypes between healthy human individuals. The naive CD8 subset, CD45RO-negative cells positively selected for CCR7, excluded terminally differentiated effector memory CD45RA+ cells. This CDR3 is 15 amino acids long. Germline loops: CDR1 SNHLY, CDR2 FYNNEI. Trimming took 0 bases from V and 7 from J; bases not matched to a gene: 7. Data came from immunoSEQ multiplex PCR; TCRdb stores just in-frame clones and leaves some out. The data hold some 2.1 million clones, with about 95% observed a single time. This clone was observed a single time.

Sequencing was done on a sample of naive CD8+ T cells sorted from blood. This TCR was sampled from a man aged 18 to 30 in good health. The rearrangement uses TRBV2 and TRBJ1-2, with TRBD1 identical over 8 bases. CDR3 sequence (DNA): TGTGCCAGCAGTGAAGCGCTCGACAGGGGATTTGGCTACACCTTC. Amino acids: CASSEALDRGFGYTF.